The 5 T cell receptor beta chains below were found in one sample sequenced in a study of patients and donors after allogeneic stem cell transplantation (TCRdb year 2020). Library preparation was by RT-PCR. Sequencing took place on a NextSeq 550. TCRdb cleaned the public reads at Q25 with fastp, built clones with MiXCR and kept in-frame beta chains. Identical CDR3 protein sequences are pooled into one entry, listed with their most common genes and DNA. The sample data list 390,000 or so distinct CDR3 sequences, and roughly 16% of these were observed just once. Of the sample, less than 8% is held by the ten largest clones. Sequenced material: blood, either unsorted or a sorted T cell fraction (not recorded which). All receptors come from a human donor who was either an allogeneic HSCT recipient or a stem cell or donor lymphocyte infusion donor (not recorded which). It is not recorded whose cells these are; they may come from a transplant donor.

This clonotype occurred many times. The chain joins TRBV9 to TRBJ2-2; possibly TRBD1 for D (6 bases). Deletions cut 3 bases from V and 0 bases from J, with 6 bases between. Germline CDR1 reads SGDLS; CDR2 reads YYNGEE. The CDR3 totals 14 residues. This CDR3 is CASSGTANTGELFF. CDR3 nucleotides: TGTGCCAGCAGCGGGACAGCGAACACCGGGGAGCTGTTTTTT.

This clonotype was detected a few times. The CDR3 DNA reads as TGTGCCAGCAGTAGTGCCCCTGCGAGCTCCTACGAGCAGTACTTC. As protein: CASSSAPASSYEQYF. V is TRBV28 and J is TRBJ2-7; D is unresolved. Germline V gene lookup returns CDR1 MDHEN and CDR2 SYDVKM. Between the trimmed V and J ends, which lost 5 bases and 0 bases, there was a span of 14 bases. The CDR3 extends over 15 amino acids.

This clonotype was detected many times. V and J are TRBV12-3 or TRBV12-4 and TRBJ2-7; tentative D call: TRBD2 (5 bases). CDR3 length: 14 residues. Trimming pared 1 base from V and 3 bases from J, leaving 10 bases between. CDR3 DNA: TGTGCCAGCAGTTTAGGAGGGCCCCACTACGAGCAGTACTTC. Protein: CASSLGGPHYEQYF.

This clonotype was recorded many times. V gene TRBV12-3 or TRBV12-4 combines with J gene TRBJ2-1, with 12 bases that match TRBD2. Trimming took 4 bases from V and 0 from J; bases not matched to a gene: 7. The CDR3 runs 18 residues. CDR3 region: CASSSGTSGPISYNEQFF. The CDR3 DNA reads TGTGCCAGCAGTTCCGGGACTAGCGGGCCGATCTCCTACAATGAGCAGTTCTTC.

This chain links TRBV24-1 with TRBJ1-1, with unresolved D. Germline values: CDR1 KGHDR, CDR2 SFDVKD. V lost 4 bases and J lost 1, with 12 bases in between. The CDR3 has 15 residues. This chain's CDR3 is CATSEGRGKNTEAFF. The CDR3 DNA follows: TGTGCCACCAGTGAAGGGAGAGGGAAGAACACTGAAGCTTTCTTT.